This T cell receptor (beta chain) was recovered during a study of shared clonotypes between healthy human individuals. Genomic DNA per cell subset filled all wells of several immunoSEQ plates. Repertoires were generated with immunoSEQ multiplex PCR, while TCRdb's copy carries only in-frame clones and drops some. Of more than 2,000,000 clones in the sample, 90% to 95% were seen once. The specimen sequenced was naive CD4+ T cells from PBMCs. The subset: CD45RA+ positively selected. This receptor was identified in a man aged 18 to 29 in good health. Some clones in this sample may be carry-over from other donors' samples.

CDR3 sequence reads: CAWSGGVGAFF. In DNA form, the CDR3 reads TGTGCCTGGAGTGGGGGGGTCGGAGCTTTCTTT. The V call is TRBV30, the J call TRBJ1-1; D is possibly TRBD1 (5 bases). Germline CDR1 GTSNPN, CDR2 SVGIG (reference sequence). Trimming cost V 1 base and J 10 bases, with 10 bases left between them. This CDR3 is 11 amino acids long.